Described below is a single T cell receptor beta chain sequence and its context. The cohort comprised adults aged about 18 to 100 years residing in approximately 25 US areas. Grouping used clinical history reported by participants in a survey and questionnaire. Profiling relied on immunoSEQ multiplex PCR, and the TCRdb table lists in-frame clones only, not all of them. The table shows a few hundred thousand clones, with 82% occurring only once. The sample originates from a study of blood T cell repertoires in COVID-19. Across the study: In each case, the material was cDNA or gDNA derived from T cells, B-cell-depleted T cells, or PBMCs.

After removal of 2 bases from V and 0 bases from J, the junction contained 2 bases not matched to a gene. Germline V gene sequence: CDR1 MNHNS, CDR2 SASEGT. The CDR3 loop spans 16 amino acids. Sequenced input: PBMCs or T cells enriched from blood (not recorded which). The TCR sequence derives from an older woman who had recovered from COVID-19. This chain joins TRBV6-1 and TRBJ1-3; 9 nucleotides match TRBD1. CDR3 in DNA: TGTGCCAGCAGTGAACCGGGACAGGGCTCTGGAAACACCATATATTTT. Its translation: CASSEPGQGSGNTIYF.